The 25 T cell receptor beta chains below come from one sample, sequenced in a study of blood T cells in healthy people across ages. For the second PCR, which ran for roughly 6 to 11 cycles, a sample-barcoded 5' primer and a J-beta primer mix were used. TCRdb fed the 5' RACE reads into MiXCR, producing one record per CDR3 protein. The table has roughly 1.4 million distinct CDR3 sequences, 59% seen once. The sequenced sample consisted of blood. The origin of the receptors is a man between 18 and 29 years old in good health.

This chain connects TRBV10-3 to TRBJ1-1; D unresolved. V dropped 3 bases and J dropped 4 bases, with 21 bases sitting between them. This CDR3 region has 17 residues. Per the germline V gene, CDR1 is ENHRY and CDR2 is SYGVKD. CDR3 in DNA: TGTGCCATCAGTGACCTCGAGAGTCAGCCGAACCGCACTGAAGCTTTCTTT. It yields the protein CAISDLESQPNRTEAFF.

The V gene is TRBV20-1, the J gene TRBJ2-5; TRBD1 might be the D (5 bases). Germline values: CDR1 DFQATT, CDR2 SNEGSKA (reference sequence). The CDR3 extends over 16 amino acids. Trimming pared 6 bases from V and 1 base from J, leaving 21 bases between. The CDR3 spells CSAYDSREALQETQYF. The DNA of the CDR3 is TGCAGTGCCTACGACAGCCGAGAGGCTCTCCAAGAGACCCAGTACTTC.

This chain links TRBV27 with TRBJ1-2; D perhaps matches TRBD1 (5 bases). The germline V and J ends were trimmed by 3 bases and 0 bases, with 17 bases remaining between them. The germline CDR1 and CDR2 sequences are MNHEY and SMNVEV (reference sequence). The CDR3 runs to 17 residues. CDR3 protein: CASSFRPETASNYGYTF. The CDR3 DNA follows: TGTGCCAGCAGTTTCCGCCCAGAGACAGCCTCTAACTATGGCTACACCTTC.

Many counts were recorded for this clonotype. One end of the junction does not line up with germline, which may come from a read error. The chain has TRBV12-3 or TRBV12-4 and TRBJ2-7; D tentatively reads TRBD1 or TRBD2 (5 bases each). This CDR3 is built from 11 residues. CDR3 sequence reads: CASSLGTEQYF. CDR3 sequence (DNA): TGCGCCAGCAGCTTGGGGACGGAGCAGTACTTC.

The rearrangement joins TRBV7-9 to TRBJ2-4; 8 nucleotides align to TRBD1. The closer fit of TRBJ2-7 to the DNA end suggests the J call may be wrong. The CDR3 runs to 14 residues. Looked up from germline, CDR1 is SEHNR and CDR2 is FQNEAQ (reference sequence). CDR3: CASSLGPGGIEQYF. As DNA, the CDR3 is TGTGCCAGCAGCTTAGGTCCAGGGGGCATCGAGCAGTACTTC.

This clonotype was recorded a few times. The CDR3: CASSYSYGDRGNSPLHF. The CDR3 region has the DNA TGTGCCAGCAGTTACTCCTATGGGGACAGGGGTAATTCACCCCTCCACTTT. The chain carries TRBV6-5 and TRBJ1-6, with 10 bases lining up with TRBD1. This CDR3 spans 17 amino acids. The V gene end was trimmed by 0 bases and the J gene end by 6 bases; junction bases not matched to a gene: 5. The germline V gene has CDR1 MNHEY and CDR2 SVGAGI.

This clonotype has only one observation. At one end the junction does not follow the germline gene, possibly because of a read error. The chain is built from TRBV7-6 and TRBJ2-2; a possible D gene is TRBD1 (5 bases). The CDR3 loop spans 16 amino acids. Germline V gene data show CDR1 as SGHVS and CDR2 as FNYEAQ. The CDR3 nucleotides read TGTGCCAGCAGCCGATCCGGACAAGCGAACGCCGGGGAGCTGTTTTTT. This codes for CASSRSGQANAGELFF.

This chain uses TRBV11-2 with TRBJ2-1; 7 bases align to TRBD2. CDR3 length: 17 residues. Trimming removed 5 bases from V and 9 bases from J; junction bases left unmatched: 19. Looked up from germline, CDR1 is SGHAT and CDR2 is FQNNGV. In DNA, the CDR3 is TGTGCCAGCAGCAACTCTCCACTAGCGTACGGTAGGGGTGAGCAGTTCTTC. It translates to CASSNSPLAYGRGEQFF. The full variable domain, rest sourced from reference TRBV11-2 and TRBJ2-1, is EAGVAQSPRYKIIEKRQSVAFWCNPISGHATLYWYQQILGQGPKLLIQFQNNGVVDDSQLPKDRFSAERLKGVDSTLKIQPAKLEDSAVYLCASSNSPLAYGRGEQFFGPGTRLTVL.

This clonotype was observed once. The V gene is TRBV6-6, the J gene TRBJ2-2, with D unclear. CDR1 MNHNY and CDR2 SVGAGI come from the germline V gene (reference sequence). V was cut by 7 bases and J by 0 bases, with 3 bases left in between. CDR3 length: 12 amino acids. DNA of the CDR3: TGTGCCAGCAAGTCGAACACCGGGGAGCTGTTTTTT. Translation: CASKSNTGELFF.

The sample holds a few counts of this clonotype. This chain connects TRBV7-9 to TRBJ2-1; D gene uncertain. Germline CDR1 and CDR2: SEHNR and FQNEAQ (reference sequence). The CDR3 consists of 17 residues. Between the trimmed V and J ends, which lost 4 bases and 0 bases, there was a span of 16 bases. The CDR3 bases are TGTGCCAGCAGCTCCGTTGTGGTTGATGTCTCCTACAATGAGCAGTTCTTC. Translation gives CASSSVVVDVSYNEQFF.

CDR3 in amino acids: CASSQLGQITDTQYF. Written as DNA, the CDR3 is TGCGCCAGCAGCCAGCTTGGACAGATCACAGATACGCAGTATTTT. This chain uses TRBV4-1 with TRBJ2-3, with D perhaps matching TRBD1 (6 bases). The CDR3 totals 15 residues. The V end was cut by 3 bases, the J end by 2 bases, with 12 bases between. Germline lookup yields CDR1 MGHRA and CDR2 YSYEKL.

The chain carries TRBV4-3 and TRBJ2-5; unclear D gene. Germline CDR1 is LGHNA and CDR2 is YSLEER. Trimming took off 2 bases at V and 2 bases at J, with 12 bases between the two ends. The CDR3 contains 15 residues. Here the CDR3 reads CASSQPVAIQETQYF. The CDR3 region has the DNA TGCGCCAGCAGCCAACCTGTGGCCATTCAAGAGACCCAGTACTTC.

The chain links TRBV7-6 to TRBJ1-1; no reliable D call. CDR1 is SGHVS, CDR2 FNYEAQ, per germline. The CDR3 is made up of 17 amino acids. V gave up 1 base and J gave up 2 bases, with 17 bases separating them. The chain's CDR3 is CASSLGFAVGRNTEAFF. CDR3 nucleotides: TGTGCCAGCAGCTTAGGATTCGCGGTGGGAAGAAACACTGAAGCTTTCTTT.

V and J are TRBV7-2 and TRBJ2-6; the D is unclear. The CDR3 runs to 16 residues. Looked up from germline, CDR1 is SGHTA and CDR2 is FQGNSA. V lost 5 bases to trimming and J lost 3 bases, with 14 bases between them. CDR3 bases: TGTGCCAGCAGCCCCCGTTGGCGAGATGGGGCCAACGTCCTGACTTTC. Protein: CASSPRWRDGANVLTF.

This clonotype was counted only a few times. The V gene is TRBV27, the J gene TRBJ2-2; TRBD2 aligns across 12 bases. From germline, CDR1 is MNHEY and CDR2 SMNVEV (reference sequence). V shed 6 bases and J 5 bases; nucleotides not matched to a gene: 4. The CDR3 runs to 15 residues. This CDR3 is CASRELAGGTGELFF. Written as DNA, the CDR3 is TGTGCCAGCAGGGAACTAGCGGGGGGTACCGGGGAGCTGTTTTTT.

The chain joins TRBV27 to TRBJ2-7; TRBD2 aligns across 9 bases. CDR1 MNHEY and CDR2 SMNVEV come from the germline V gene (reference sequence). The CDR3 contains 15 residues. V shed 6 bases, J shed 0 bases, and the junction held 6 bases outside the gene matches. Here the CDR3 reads CASSPAGGFSYEQYF. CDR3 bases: TGTGCCAGCAGCCCAGCGGGAGGTTTCTCCTACGAGCAGTACTTC.

CDR3 loop: CASEGTLRRGETQYF. DNA for the CDR3: TGTGCCAGCGAGGGGACACTACGACGAGGGGAGACCCAGTACTTC. The V and J genes are TRBV7-2 and TRBJ2-7; maybe TRBD1 (6 bases). The J call is doubtful: the DNA matches TRBJ2-5 better. CDR1 is SGHTA, CDR2 FQGNSA, per germline. The CDR3 runs to 15 residues.

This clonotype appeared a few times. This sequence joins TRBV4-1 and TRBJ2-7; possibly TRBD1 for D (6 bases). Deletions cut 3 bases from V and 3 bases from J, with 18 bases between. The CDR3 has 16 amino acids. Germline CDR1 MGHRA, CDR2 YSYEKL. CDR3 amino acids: CASSQILRTDIYEQYF. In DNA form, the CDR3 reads TGCGCCAGCAGCCAGATCTTGCGGACAGACATCTACGAGCAGTACTTC.

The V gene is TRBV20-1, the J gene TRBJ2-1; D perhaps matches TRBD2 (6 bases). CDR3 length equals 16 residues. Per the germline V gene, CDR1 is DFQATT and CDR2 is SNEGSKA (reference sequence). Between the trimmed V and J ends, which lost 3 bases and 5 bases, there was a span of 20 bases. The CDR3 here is CSARGFRGKVNNEQFF. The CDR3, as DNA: TGCAGTGCTAGGGGTTTTCGCGGGAAGGTTAACAATGAGCAGTTCTTC.

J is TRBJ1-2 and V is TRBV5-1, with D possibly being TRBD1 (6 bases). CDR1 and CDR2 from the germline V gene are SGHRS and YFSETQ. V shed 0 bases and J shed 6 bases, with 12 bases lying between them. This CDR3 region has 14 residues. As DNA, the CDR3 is TGCGCCAGCAGCTTGGCCGGCAGGGGCGATGGCTACACCTTC. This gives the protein CASSLAGRGDGYTF.

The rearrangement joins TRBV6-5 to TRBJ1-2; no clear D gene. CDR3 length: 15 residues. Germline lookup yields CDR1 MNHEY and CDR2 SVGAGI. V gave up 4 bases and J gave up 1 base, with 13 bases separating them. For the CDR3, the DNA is TGTGCCAGCAGTTGGGCAGCCGACTATAACTATGGCTACACCTTC. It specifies CASSWAADYNYGYTF.

This CDR3 is CASSEVEGHSGEETQYF. CDR3 DNA sequence: TGTGCCAGCAGTGAAGTAGAGGGACATAGCGGGGAAGAGACCCAGTACTTC. This sequence joins TRBV2 and TRBJ2-5; 8 bases agree with TRBD2. This CDR3 region has 17 residues. The germline CDR1 and CDR2 sequences are SNHLY and FYNNEI. Trimming removed 1 base from V and 3 bases from J; junction bases left unmatched: 10.

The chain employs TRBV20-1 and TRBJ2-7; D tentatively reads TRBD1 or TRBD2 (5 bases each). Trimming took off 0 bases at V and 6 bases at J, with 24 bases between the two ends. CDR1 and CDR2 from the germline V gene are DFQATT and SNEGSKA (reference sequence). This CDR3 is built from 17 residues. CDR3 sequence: CSARDRRGVGRLREQYF. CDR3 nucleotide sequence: TGCAGTGCTAGAGATCGGCGAGGGGTTGGTCGACTGCGCGAGCAGTACTTC.

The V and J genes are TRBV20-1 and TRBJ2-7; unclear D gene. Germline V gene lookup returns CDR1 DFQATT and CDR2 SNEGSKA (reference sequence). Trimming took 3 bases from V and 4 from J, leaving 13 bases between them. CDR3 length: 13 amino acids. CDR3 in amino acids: CSASPQARYEQYF. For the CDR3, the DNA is TGCAGTGCTAGTCCCCAGGCGCGTTACGAGCAGTACTTC.

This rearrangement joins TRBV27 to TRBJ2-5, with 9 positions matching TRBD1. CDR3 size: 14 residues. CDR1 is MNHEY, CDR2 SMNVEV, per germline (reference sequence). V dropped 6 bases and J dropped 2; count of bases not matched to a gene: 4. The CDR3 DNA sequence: TGTGCCAGCAGGCGACAGGGGGGACAAGAGACCCAGTACTTC. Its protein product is CASRRQGGQETQYF.